The present T cell receptor (beta chain) was sequenced within a study of T cell repertoires in cytomegalovirus infection. MiXCR, run by TCRdb on the reads, gives a single entry per CDR3 protein. There are 630,000 or so distinct CDR3 sequences in the sample; roughly 26% occur only once, and around 7.6% lies in the top ten. This clonotype was counted at least ten times. This CDR3 is built from 18 residues. The ends were cut back, 2 bases at V and 1 base at J, with 20 bases in the middle. Per germline, CDR1 LGHNT and CDR2 FRNRAP. This chain uses TRBV12-5 with TRBJ1-1; D is ambiguous. This sequence originates from a human donor in good health (CMV status not recorded). Some clones in this sample may be carry-over from other donors' samples. The specimen sequenced was CD8+ T cells from PBMCs. This CDR3 is CASGLFLGREGKNTEAFF. CDR3 sequence (DNA): TGTGCTAGTGGTTTGTTCCTGGGTAGGGAGGGAAAGAACACTGAAGCTTTCTTT.